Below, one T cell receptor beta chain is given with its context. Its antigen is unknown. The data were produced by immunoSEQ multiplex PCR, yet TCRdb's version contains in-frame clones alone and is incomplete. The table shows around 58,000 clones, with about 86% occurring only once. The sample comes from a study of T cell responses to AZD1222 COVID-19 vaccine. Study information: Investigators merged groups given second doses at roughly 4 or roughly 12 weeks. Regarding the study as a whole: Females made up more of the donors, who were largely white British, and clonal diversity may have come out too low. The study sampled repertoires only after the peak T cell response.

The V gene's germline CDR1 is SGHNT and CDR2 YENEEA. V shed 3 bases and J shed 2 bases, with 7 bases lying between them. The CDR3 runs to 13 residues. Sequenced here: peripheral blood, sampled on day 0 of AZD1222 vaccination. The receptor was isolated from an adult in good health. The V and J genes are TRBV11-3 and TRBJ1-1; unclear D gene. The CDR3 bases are TGTGCCAGCAGCTTTTTCCCCAACACTGAAGCTTTCTTT. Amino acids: CASSFFPNTEAFF.